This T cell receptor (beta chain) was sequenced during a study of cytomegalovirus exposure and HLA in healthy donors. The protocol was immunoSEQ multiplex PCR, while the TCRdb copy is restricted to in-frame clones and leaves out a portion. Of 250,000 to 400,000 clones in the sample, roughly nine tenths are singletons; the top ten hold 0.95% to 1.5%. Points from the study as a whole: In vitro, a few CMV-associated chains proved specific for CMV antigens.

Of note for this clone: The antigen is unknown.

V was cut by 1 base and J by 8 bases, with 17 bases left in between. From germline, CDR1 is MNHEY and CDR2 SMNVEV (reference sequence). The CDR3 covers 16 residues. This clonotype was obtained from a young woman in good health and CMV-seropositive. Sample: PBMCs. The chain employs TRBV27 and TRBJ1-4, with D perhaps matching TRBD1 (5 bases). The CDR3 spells CASSLWAPGRLEKLFF. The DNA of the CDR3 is TGTGCCAGCAGTTTATGGGCCCCAGGGCGGCTAGAAAAACTGTTTTTT.